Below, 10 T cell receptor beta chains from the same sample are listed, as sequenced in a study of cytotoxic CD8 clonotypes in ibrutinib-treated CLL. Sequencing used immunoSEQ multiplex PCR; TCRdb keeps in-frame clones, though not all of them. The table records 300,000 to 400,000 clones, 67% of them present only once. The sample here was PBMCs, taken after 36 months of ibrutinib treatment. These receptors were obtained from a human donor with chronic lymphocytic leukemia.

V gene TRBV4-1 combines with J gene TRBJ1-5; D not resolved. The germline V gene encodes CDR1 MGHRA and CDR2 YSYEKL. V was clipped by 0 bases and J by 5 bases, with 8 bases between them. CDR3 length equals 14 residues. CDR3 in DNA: TGCGCCAGCAGCCAAGATGGCACGGATCAGCCCCAGCATTTT. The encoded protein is CASSQDGTDQPQHF.

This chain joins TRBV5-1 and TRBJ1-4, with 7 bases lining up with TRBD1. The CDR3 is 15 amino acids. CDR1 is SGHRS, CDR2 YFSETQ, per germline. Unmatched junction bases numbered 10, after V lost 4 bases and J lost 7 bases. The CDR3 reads CASSPETGTVEKLFF. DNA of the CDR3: TGCGCCAGCAGCCCAGAGACAGGGACCGTTGAAAAACTGTTTTTT.

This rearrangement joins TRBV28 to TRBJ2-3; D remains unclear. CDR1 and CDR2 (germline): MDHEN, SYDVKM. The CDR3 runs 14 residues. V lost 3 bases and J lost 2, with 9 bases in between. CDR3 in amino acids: CASSFDDHTDTQYF. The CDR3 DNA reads TGTGCCAGCAGTTTTGATGACCACACAGATACGCAGTATTTT.

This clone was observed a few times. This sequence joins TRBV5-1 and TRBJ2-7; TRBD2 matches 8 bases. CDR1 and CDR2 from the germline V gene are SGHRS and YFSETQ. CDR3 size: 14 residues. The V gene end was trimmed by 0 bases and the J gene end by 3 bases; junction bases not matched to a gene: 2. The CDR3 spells CASSLAGGVYEQYF. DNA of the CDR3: TGCGCCAGCAGCTTGGCGGGAGGGGTCTACGAGCAGTACTTC.

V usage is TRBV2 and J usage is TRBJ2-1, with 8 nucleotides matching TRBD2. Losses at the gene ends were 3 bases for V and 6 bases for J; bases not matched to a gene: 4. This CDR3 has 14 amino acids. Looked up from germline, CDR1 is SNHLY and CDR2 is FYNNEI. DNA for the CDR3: TGTGCCAGCAGTGACGCCAGCGGGGGCAATGAGCAGTTCTTC. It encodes CASSDASGGNEQFF. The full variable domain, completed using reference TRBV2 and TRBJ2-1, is EPEVTQTPSHQVTQMGQEVILRCVPISNHLYFYWYRQILGQKVEFLVSFYNNEISEKSEIFDDQFSVERPDGSNFTLKIRSTKLEDSAMYFCASSDASGGNEQFFGPGTRLTVL.

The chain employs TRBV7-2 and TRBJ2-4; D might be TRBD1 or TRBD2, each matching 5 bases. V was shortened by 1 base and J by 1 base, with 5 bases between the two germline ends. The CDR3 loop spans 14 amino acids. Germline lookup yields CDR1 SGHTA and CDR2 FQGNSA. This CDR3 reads CASSLGGAKNIQYF. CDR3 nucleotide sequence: TGTGCCAGCAGCTTAGGGGGGGCCAAAAACATTCAGTACTTC.

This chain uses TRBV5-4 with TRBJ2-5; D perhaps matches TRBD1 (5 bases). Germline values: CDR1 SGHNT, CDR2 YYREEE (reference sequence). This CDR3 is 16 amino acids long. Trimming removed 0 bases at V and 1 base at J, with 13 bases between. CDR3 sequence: CASSLEGLRSQETQYF. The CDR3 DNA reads TGTGCCAGCAGCTTGGAGGGGCTGCGTTCCCAAGAGACCCAGTACTTC. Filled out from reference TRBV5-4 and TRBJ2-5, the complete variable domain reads ETGVTQSPTHLIKTRGQQVTLRCSSQSGHNTVSWYQQALGQGPQFIFQYYREEENGRGNFPPRFSGLQFPNYSSELNVNALELDDSALYLCASSLEGLRSQETQYFGPGTRLLVL.

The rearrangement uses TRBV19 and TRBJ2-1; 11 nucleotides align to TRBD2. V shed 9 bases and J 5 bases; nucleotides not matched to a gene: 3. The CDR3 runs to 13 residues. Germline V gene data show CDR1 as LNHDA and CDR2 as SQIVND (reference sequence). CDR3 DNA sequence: TGTGCCAGCCGACTAGCGGGGAACAATGAGCAGTTCTTC. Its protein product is CASRLAGNNEQFF.

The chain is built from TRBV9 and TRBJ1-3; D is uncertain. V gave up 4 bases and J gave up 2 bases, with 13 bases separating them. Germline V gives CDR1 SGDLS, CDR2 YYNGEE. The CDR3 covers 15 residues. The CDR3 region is CASSPRLAPGNTIYF. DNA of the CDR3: TGTGCCAGCAGCCCCCGGTTGGCGCCTGGAAACACCATATATTTT.

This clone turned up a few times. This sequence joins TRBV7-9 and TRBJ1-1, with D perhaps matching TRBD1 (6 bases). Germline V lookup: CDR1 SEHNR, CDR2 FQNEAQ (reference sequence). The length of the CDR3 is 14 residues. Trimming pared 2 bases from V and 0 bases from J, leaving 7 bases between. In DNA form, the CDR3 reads TGTGCCAGCAGCTTAAAGGGGGTGAACACTGAAGCTTTCTTT. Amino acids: CASSLKGVNTEAFF.